The 11 T cell receptor beta chains below were found in one sample sequenced in a study of T cells in tuberculosis. Time point indicated: new active TB diagnosis, blood taken before or within 7 days of starting treatment. Measured with immunoSEQ multiplex PCR; TCRdb has only the in-frame clones, and not every one. The sample carries some 30,000 clones, 92% recorded once. This specimen consisted of PBMCs, obtained at tuberculosis diagnosis. The receptors stem from an adult with tuberculosis.

The V gene is TRBV27, the J gene TRBJ1-5; D unclear. Per germline, CDR1 MNHEY and CDR2 SMNVEV (reference sequence). V lost 3 bases, J lost 0 bases, and 9 bases lay in between. This CDR3 comprises 15 residues. CDR3 sequence reads: CASSLEPYSNQPQHF. CDR3 in DNA: TGTGCCAGCAGTTTGGAGCCTTATAGCAATCAGCCCCAGCATTTT.

The chain links TRBV7-2 to TRBJ1-2, with D possibly being TRBD1 (6 bases). Germline lookup yields CDR1 SGHTA and CDR2 FQGNSA. This CDR3 spans 16 amino acids. The V end was cut by 5 bases, the J end by 8 bases, with 24 bases between. Here the CDR3 reads CASSPQAAAGAPGYTF. The CDR3 region has the DNA TGTGCCAGCAGCCCCCAGGCAGCGGCGGGGGCGCCCGGCTACACCTTC.

V is TRBV5-1 and J is TRBJ2-3; 7 bases match TRBD2. The V gene end was trimmed by 2 bases and the J gene end by 2 bases; junction bases not matched to a gene: 8. CDR1 is SGHRS and CDR2 is YFSETQ in the germline V gene. The CDR3 contains 16 residues. CDR3 DNA: TGCGCCAGCAGCTTCTCCCTCGGGGGGAACACAGATACGCAGTATTTT. This translates into CASSFSLGGNTDTQYF.

The V call is TRBV2, the J call TRBJ1-4; 9 nucleotides align to TRBD1. Germline values: CDR1 SNHLY, CDR2 FYNNEI. Germline trimming cut 7 bases from V and 7 bases from J; bases unmatched to any gene: 7. The CDR3 totals 14 residues. The CDR3 region has the DNA TGTGCCAGCAATACAGGGGGCCCGACTGAAAAACTGTTTTTT. The encoded protein is CASNTGGPTEKLFF.

Here the CDR3 DNA reads TGTGCCAGCAGCTTAGACGGGACAGGGGGAAGCGAGCAGTACTTC. Amino acids: CASSLDGTGGSEQYF. V gene TRBV11-2 combines with J gene TRBJ2-7; TRBD1 aligns across 11 bases. The CDR3 has 15 residues. With 0 bases clipped from V and 6 bases from J, the junction kept 4 bases outside the gene matches. Looked up from germline, CDR1 is SGHAT and CDR2 is FQNNGV.

This chain joins TRBV6-5 and TRBJ2-2, with D perhaps matching TRBD2 (5 bases). Germline V CDR1 and CDR2: MNHEY, SVGAGI. The V gene lost 7 bases and the J gene lost 0 bases, with 12 bases spanning the gap. This CDR3 has 15 amino acids. In DNA, the CDR3 is TGTGCCAGCAAGCTTGGACTGACGAACACCGGGGAGCTGTTTTTT. Translating it yields CASKLGLTNTGELFF.

This clone was seen only a few times. V and J are TRBV6-5 and TRBJ2-1, with D possibly being TRBD2 (7 bases). Trimming left V 0 bases short and J 14 bases short, with 14 bases between. Germline V gene data show CDR1 as MNHEY and CDR2 as SVGAGI. The CDR3 length is 13 residues. CDR3 region: CASSYSGGRPKFF. The DNA for the CDR3 is TGTGCCAGCAGTTACTCGGGGGGGCGCCCGAAGTTCTTC.

The J gene is TRBJ1-3, the V gene TRBV19, with 10 bases matching TRBD1. The CDR3 consists of 16 residues. V lost 5 bases and J lost 0; bases outside the gene matches: 4. CDR1 is LNHDA, CDR2 SQIVND, per germline (reference sequence). The DNA for the CDR3 is TGTGCCAGTAGTCCGTGGACAGGGGGCTCTGGAAACACCATATATTTT. Amino acids: CASSPWTGGSGNTIYF.

The CDR3 nucleotides are TGTGCCAGCAGTGGGACTAGCGGGAGTGGCTACGAGCAGTACTTC. This gives the protein CASSGTSGSGYEQYF. V gene TRBV28 combines with J gene TRBJ2-7; TRBD2 matches 14 bases. V dropped 5 bases and J dropped 3; count of bases not matched to a gene: 3. Germline CDR1 and CDR2: MDHEN and SYDVKM. The CDR3 covers 15 residues.

The chain is built from TRBV9 and TRBJ2-1; 8 bases are shared with TRBD2. The CDR3 runs to 15 residues. V was clipped by 2 bases and J by 3 bases; unmatched bases: 4. CDR1 and CDR2 from the germline V gene are SGDLS and YYNGEE. This CDR3 reads CASSVSGTNYNEQFF. In DNA form, the CDR3 reads TGTGCCAGCAGCGTTAGCGGGACCAACTACAATGAGCAGTTCTTC.

The chain links TRBV23-1 to TRBJ1-1; the match to TRBD1 covers 7 bases. TRBV23-1 is labeled an ORF, and its function is uncertain. The CDR3 runs to 12 residues. V shed 6 bases and J 8 bases; nucleotides not matched to a gene: 6. In DNA form, the CDR3 reads TGCGCCAGCAGATCCCGGGACAGCGAAGCTTTCTTT. Its protein product is CASRSRDSEAFF.